Listed below are T cell receptor beta chains from one sample, sequenced in a study of cytomegalovirus exposure and HLA in healthy donors. The repertoire was sequenced with immunoSEQ multiplex PCR; TCRdb's copy has only in-frame clones and lacks some. This table holds over 150,000 clones, roughly four fifths found once. Material for sequencing was PBMCs. The source is a woman aged 18 to 35 in good health and CMV-seronegative. Each CDR3 is given with its conserved first and last residue. The D gene is left open where the match is weak. The listing skips clone size in some rows; elsewhere it reads once, few, many or a size class.

d_call	v_call	j_call	clone_size	cdr3_nt	cdr3_aa
TRBD1	TRBV5-1	TRBJ1-4	few	TGCGCCAGCAGCTCGACAGGGTTGACTAATGAAAAACTGTTTTTT	CASSSTGLTNEKLFF
TRBD1	TRBV4-1	TRBJ2-7	few	TGCGCCAGCAGCGACGGACAGGGTGATACCGAGCAGTACTTC	CASSDGQGDTEQYF
TRBD2	TRBV9	TRBJ2-1	-	TGTGCCAGCAGCGTAGGGCTAGCGGGGTACAATGAGCAGTTCTTC	CASSVGLAGYNEQFF
TRBD1	TRBV9	TRBJ2-1	-	TGTGCCAGCACCGTAGACAGGGGGGACCTCAATGAGCAGTTCTTC	CASTVDRGDLNEQFF
-	TRBV14	TRBJ2-7	-	TGTGCCAGCAGCCAAGAATCAGACAGGCTCCTCTACGAGCAGTACTTC	CASSQESDRLLYEQYF
TRBD2	TRBV5-1	TRBJ2-7	few	TGCGCCAGAGAGGGTCCGGGACTAGCGGGACCCCTCGAGCAGTACTTC	CAREGPGLAGPLEQYF
TRBD1	TRBV28	TRBJ2-1	-	TGTGCCAGCACCCTAGGGACAGGGACCGAGCAGTTCTTC	CASTLGTGTEQFF
-	TRBV5-6	TRBJ1-2	-	TGTGCCAGCAGCTTGGCAGGGATGGTCTATGGCTACACCTTC	CASSLAGMVYGYTF
-	TRBV2	TRBJ1-4	-	TGTGCCAGCAGTGAGCCCTTCGGGAGGGTTAATGAAAAACTGTTTTTT	CASSEPFGRVNEKLFF
TRBD2	TRBV9	TRBJ2-3	-	TGTGCCAGCAGCGTGAGCCCCGGGGGACTAGCGGGGACTTACGGCACAGATACGCAGTATTTT	CASSVSPGGLAGTYGTDTQYF
-	TRBV9	TRBJ2-1	-	TGTGCCAGCAGTGATCAAGGGGTTAGCAATGAGCAGTTCTTC	CASSDQGVSNEQFF
-	TRBV7-3	TRBJ2-1	-	TGTGCCAGCAGCAAAAGCATTAGCTACAATGAGCAGTTCTTC	CASSKSISYNEQFF
-	TRBV9	TRBJ2-5	-	TGTGCCAGCAGCGCTAGTAGCGTCTGGGAGACCCAGTACTTC	CASSASSVWETQYF
TRBD1	TRBV28	TRBJ1-4	-	TGTGCCAGCAGTTTCCCGGGACAGGGGGCAACTAATGAAAAACTGTTTTTT	CASSFPGQGATNEKLFF
TRBD1	TRBV7-3	TRBJ2-2	-	TGTGCCAGCAGCCAACAGACCGGGACAGGGAACACCGGGGAGCTGTTTTTT	CASSQQTGTGNTGELFF
TRBD2	TRBV18	TRBJ2-3	-	TGTGCCAGCTCACCGGCTAGCGGGGGCTTAGTCACAGATACGCAGTATTTT	CASSPASGGLVTDTQYF
-	TRBV7-6	TRBJ1-5	-	TGTGCCAGCAGCTTAGGCGGGTATAGCAATCAGCCCCAGCATTTT	CASSLGGYSNQPQHF
TRBD2	TRBV7-8	TRBJ2-1	-	TGTGCCAGCAGCTCCCTGGGGGGGACTAGTTGGAATGAGCAGTTCTTC	CASSSLGGTSWNEQFF
-	TRBV18	TRBJ2-7	-	TGTGCCAGCTCACCACCGGAGGGTTTTCGCTACGAGCAGTACTTC	CASSPPEGFRYEQYF
TRBD1	TRBV6-5	TRBJ1-2	-	TGTGCCAGCAGTTACCGGGACAGGGGGTATGGCTACACCTTC	CASSYRDRGYGYTF
TRBD2	TRBV5-4	TRBJ2-2	once	TGTGCCAGCAGCCTGGAGGGACTAGCGGGAACCGGGGAGCTGTTTTTT	CASSLEGLAGTGELFF
TRBD1	TRBV5-4	TRBJ1-4	-	TGTGCCAGCAGGAGGACAGGGGAACCTAATGAAAAACTGTTTTTT	CASRRTGEPNEKLFF
TRBD2	TRBV28	TRBJ2-5	few	TGTGCCAGCAGTTTGACTAGCGGCGGCCAAGAGACCCAGTACTTC	CASSLTSGGQETQYF
-	TRBV2	TRBJ1-5	-	TGTGCCAGCAGTGACGGTAATAGCAATCAGCCCCAGCATTTT	CASSDGNSNQPQHF
TRBD2	TRBV6-1	TRBJ2-5	-	TGTGCCAGCAGCGGGACTAGCGGGGGGGCAGAGACCCAGTACTTC	CASSGTSGGAETQYF
-	TRBV9	TRBJ1-1	-	TGCGCCAGCAGCGTAGCTGCGGGGAGAACTGAAGCTTTCTTT	CASSVAAGRTEAFF
-	TRBV5-6	TRBJ1-1	-	TGTGCCAGCAGCTTGATTATGAACACTGAAGCTTTCTTT	CASSLIMNTEAFF
TRBD2	TRBV6-4	TRBJ2-1	few	TGTGCCAGCAGTGACTCAGGCGGGGGATCCTACAATGAGCAGTTCTTC	CASSDSGGGSYNEQFF
-	TRBV18	TRBJ2-1	-	TGTGCCAGCTCACCGGGGCAGGGATCCTACAATGAGCAGTTCTTC	CASSPGQGSYNEQFF
-	TRBV27	TRBJ1-1	-	TGTGCCAGCAGTTTGCAGGACACTGAAGCTTTCTTT	CASSLQDTEAFF
-	TRBV11-1	TRBJ1-1	once	TGTGCCAGCAGCTTAGCCCTCAGGAACACTGAAGCTTTCTTT	CASSLALRNTEAFF
TRBD1	TRBV11-2	TRBJ1-3	-	TGTGCCAGCAGCTTGACAGGGGGCGGATTCGGAGGAAACACCATATATTTT	CASSLTGGGFGGNTIYF
-	TRBV6-5	TRBJ1-1	-	TGTGCCAGCAGTTACAGCACGAACACTGAAGCTTTCTTT	CASSYSTNTEAFF
TRBD1	TRBV5-1	TRBJ2-7	once	TGCGCCAGCAGCTTGAAGGGACAGGGGGAGTACTCCTACGAGCAGTACTTC	CASSLKGQGEYSYEQYF
-	TRBV10-2	TRBJ2-7	-	TGCGCCAGCAGTGCATACACCTACGAGCAGTACTTC	CASSAYTYEQYF
-	TRBV5-6	TRBJ2-2	few	TGTGCCAGCAGCTTGATAGTTCGGCGGACACCGGGGGAGCTGTTTTTT	CASSLIVRRTPGELFF
TRBD1	TRBV5-1	TRBJ1-1	-	TGCGCCAGCAGCGGGCGACAGGGTGCTTTCTTT	CASSGRQGAFF
-	TRBV18	TRBJ2-2	-	TGTGCCAGCTCACCGGGCAACACCGGGGAGCTGTTTTTT	CASSPGNTGELFF
-	TRBV6-1	TRBJ1-6	-	TGTGCCAGCAGTGAAACAGATTACTCATCCTATAATTCACCCCTCCACTTT	CASSETDYSSYNSPLHF
-	TRBV7-9	TRBJ2-7	-	TGTGCCAGCAGCTTAGGCGCCGAGCAGTACTTC	CASSLGAEQYF
-	TRBV9	TRBJ1-2	-	TGTGCCAGCAGCGTCGGGAATTGGTACGAGGCGAACTATGGCTACACCTTC	CASSVGNWYEANYGYTF